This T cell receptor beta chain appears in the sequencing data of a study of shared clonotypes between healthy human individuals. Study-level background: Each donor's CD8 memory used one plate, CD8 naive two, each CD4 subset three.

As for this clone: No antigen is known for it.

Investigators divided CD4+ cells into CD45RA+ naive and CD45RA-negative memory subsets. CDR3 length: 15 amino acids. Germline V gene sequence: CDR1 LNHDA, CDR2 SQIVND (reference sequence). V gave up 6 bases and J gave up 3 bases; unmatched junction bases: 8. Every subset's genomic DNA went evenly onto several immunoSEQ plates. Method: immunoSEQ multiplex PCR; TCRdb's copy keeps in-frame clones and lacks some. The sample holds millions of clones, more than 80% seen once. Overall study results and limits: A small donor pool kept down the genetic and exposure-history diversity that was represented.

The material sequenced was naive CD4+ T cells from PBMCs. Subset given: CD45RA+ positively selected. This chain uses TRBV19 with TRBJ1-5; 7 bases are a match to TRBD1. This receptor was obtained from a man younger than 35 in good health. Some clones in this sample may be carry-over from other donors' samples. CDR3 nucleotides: TGTGCCAGTAGCGACAGGGACGGCTACAATCAGCCCCAGCATTTT. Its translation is CASSDRDGYNQPQHF.